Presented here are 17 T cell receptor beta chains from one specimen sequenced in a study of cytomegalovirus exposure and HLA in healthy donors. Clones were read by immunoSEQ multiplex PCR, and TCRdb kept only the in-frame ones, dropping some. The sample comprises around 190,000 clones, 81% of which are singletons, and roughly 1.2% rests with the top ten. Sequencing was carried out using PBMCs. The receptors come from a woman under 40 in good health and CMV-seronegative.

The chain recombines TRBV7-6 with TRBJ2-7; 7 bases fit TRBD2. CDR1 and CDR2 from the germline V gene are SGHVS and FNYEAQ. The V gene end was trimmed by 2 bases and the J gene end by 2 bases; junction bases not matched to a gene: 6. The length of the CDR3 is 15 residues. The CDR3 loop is CASSLQAGPTYEQYF. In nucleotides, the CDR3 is TGTGCCAGCAGCTTACAAGCGGGACCTACCTACGAGCAGTACTTC.

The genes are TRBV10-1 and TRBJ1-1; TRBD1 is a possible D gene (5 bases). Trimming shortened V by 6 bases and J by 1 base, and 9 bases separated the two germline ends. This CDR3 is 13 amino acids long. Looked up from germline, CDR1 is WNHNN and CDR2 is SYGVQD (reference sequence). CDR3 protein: CASRPDRNTEAFF. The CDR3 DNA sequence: TGCGCCAGCAGACCCGACAGGAACACTGAAGCTTTCTTT.

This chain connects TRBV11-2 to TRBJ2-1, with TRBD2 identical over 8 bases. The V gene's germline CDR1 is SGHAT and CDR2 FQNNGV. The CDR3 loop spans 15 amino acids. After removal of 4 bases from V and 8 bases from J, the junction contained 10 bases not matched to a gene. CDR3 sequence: CASSSNGTRIHEQFF. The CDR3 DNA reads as TGTGCCAGCAGCTCCAACGGGACTAGGATCCATGAGCAGTTCTTC. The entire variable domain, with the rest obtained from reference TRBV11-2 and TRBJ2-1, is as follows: EAGVAQSPRYKIIEKRQSVAFWCNPISGHATLYWYQQILGQGPKLLIQFQNNGVVDDSQLPKDRFSAERLKGVDSTLKIQPAKLEDSAVYLCASSSNGTRIHEQFFGPGTRLTVL.

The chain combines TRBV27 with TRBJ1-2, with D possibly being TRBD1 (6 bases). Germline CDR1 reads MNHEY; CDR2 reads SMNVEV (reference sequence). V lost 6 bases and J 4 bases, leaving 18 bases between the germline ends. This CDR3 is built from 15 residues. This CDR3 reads CASRQGQSHTYGYTF. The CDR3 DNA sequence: TGTGCCAGCAGACAAGGACAGAGCCATACCTATGGCTACACCTTC.

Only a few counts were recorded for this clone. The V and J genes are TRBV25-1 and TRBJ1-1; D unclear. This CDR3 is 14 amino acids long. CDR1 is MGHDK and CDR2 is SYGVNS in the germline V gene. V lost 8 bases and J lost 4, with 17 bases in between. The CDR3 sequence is CASQEGSWGTEAFF. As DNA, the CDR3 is TGTGCCAGCCAAGAGGGTTCATGGGGCACTGAAGCTTTCTTT.

The CDR3: CASTPGQGLHEQFF. The CDR3 bases are TGCGCCAGCACCCCGGGACAGGGGTTGCATGAGCAGTTCTTC. V usage is TRBV5-1 and J usage is TRBJ2-1, with 10 bases that match TRBD1. Per germline, CDR1 SGHRS and CDR2 YFSETQ. The J segment lost 8 bases and the V segment lost 6 bases, leaving 8 bases of the junction unmatched. The CDR3 has 14 amino acids.

CDR3 nucleotide sequence: TGTGCCAGCAGCTTAAGAGGGGGGCAGTTCTTC. It codes for CASSLRGGQFF. The chain is built from TRBV7-3 and TRBJ2-1; D is perhaps TRBD1 (6 bases). The V and J ends lost 1 base and 12 bases respectively, with 7 bases between them. The CDR3 totals 11 residues. Looked up from germline, CDR1 is SGHTA and CDR2 is FQGTGA.

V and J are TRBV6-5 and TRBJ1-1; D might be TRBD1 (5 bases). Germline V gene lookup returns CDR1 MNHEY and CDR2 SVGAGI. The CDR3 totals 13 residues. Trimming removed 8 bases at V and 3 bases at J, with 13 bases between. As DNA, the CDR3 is TGTGCCAGCTGCGGGGGGGGTCACACTGAAGCTTTCTTT. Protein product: CASCGGGHTEAFF.

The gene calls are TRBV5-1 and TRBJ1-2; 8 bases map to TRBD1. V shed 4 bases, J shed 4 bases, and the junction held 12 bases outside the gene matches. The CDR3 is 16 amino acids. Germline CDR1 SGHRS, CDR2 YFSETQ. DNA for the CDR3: TGCGCCAGCAGCACTAGTCCAGGGGGCGCTTCCTATGGCTACACCTTC. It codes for CASSTSPGGASYGYTF.

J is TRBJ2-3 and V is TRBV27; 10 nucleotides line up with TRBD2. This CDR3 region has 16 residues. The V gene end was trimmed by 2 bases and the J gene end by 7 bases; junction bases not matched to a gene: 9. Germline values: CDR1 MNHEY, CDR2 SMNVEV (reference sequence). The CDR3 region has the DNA TGTGCCAGCAGTTTAAAAGGCAGCGGGGGGGCGTATACGCAGTATTTT. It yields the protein CASSLKGSGGAYTQYF.

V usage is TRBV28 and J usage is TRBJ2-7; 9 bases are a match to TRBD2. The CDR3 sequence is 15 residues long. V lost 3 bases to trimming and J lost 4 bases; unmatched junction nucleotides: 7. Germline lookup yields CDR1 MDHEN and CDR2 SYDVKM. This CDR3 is CASSLAAGGDYEQYF. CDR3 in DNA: TGTGCCAGCAGTTTGGCAGCGGGGGGTGATTACGAGCAGTACTTC. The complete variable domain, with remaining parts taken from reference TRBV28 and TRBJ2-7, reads DVKVTQSSRYLVKRTGEKVFLECVQDMDHENMFWYRQDPGLGLRLIYFSYDVKMKEKGDIPEGYSVSREKKERFSLILESASTNQTSMYLCASSLAAGGDYEQYFGPGTRLTVT.

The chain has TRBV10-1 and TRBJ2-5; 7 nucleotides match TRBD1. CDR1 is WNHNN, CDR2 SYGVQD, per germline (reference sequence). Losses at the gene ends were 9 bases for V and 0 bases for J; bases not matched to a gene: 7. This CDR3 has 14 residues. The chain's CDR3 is CASLRTGDQETQYF. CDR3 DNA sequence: TGCGCCAGTCTGCGCACAGGGGACCAAGAGACCCAGTACTTC.

The CDR3 nucleotides read TGCGCCAGCAGCCAAGACGCCACTAGCGGGGGACAAGAGACCCAGTACTTC. The encoded protein is CASSQDATSGGQETQYF. The V call is TRBV4-1, the J call TRBJ2-5; 11 bases align to TRBD2. V shed 0 bases and J 2 bases; nucleotides not matched to a gene: 5. The CDR3 contains 17 residues. Germline loops: CDR1 MGHRA, CDR2 YSYEKL.

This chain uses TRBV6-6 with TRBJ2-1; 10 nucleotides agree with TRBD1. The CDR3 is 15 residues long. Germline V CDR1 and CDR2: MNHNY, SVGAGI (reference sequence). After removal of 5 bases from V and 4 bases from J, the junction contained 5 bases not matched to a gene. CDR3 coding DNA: TGTGCCAGCAGTGATTCGGGACAGGGGTACAATGAGCAGTTCTTC. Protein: CASSDSGQGYNEQFF.

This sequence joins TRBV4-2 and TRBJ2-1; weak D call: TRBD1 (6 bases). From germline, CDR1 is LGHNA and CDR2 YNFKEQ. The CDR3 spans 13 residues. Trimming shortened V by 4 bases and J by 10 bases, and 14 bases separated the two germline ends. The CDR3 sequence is CASSPTGLGEQFF. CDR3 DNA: TGTGCCAGCAGCCCGACAGGCCTCGGGGAGCAGTTCTTC.

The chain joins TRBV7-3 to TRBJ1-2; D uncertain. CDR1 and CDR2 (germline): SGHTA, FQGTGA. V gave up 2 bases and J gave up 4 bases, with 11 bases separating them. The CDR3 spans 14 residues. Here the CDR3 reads CASSLSGGAYGYTF. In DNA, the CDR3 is TGTGCCAGCAGCTTATCCGGAGGCGCCTATGGCTACACCTTC.

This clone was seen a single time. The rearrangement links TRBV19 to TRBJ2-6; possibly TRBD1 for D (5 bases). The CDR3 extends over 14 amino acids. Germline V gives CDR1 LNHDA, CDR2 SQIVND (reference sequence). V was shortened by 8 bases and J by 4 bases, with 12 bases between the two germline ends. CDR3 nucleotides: TGTGCCAGTCACAGGACCCCAGGGGCCAACGTCCTGACTTTC. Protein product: CASHRTPGANVLTF.